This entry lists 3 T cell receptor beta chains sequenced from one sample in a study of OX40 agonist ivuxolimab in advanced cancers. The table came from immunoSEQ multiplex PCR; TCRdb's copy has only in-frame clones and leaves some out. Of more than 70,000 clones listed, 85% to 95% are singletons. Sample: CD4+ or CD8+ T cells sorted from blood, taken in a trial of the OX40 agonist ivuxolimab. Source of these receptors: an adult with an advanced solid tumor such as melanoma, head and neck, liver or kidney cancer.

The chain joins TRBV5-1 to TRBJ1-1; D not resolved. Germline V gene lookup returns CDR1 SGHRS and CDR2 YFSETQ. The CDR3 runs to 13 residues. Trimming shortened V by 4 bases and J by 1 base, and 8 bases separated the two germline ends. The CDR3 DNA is TGCGCCAGCAGCACCGGGGAGAACACTGAAGCTTTCTTT. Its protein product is CASSTGENTEAFF.

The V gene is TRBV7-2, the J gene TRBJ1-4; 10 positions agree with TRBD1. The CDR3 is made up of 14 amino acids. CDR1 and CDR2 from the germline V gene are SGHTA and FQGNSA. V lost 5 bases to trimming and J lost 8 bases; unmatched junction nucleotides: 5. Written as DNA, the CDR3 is TGTGCCAGCAGCATCTGGACAGGGGGGGAAAAACTGTTTTTT. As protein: CASSIWTGGEKLFF.

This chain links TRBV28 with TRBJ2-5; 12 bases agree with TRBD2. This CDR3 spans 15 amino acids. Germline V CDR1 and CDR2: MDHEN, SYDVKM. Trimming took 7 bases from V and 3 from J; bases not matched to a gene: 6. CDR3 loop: CASIQRLAGEETQYF. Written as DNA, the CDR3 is TGTGCCAGCATCCAACGACTAGCGGGAGAAGAGACCCAGTACTTC.